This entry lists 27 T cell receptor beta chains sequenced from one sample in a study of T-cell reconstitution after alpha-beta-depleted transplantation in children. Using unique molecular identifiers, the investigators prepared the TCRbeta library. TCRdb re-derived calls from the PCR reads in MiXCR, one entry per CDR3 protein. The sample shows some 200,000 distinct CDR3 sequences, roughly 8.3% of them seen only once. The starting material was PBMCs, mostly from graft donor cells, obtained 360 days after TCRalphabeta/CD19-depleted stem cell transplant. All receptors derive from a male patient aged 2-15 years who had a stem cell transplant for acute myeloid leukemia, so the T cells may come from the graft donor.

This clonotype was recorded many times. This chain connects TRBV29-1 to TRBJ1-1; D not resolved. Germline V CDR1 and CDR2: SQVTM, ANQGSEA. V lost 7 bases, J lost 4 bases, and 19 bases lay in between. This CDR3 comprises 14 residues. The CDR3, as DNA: TGCAGCGGACGTATGGGGTTGCGAGGCACTGAAGCTTTCTTT. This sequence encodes CSGRMGLRGTEAFF.

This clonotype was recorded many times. The chain's CDR3 is CASSLAENTEAFF. The CDR3 bases are TGCGCCAGCAGCTTGGCTGAGAACACTGAAGCTTTCTTT. The genes are TRBV5-1 and TRBJ1-1, with unresolved D. This CDR3 region has 13 residues. CDR1 is SGHRS and CDR2 is YFSETQ in the germline V gene. Trimming left V 0 bases short and J 1 base short, with 4 bases between.

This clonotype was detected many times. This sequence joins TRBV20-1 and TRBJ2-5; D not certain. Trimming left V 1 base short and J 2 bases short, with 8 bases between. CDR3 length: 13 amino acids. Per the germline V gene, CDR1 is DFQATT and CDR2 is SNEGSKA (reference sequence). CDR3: CSARGPRQETQYF. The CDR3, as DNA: TGCAGTGCTAGAGGCCCGAGACAAGAGACCCAGTACTTC.

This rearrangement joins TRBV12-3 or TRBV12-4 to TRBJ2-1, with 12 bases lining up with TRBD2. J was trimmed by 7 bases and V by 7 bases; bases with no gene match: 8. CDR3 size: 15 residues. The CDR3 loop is CASILTSGSRNEQFF. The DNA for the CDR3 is TGTGCCAGCATACTGACTAGCGGGAGTCGGAATGAGCAGTTCTTC.

The CDR3 is CASRRTLQETQYF. CDR3 in DNA: TGTGCCAGCAGACGGACCCTCCAAGAGACCCAGTACTTC. J is TRBJ2-5 and V is TRBV12-3 or TRBV12-4; D ambiguous. The CDR3 totals 13 residues. V was clipped by 6 bases and J by 1 base, with 9 bases between them.

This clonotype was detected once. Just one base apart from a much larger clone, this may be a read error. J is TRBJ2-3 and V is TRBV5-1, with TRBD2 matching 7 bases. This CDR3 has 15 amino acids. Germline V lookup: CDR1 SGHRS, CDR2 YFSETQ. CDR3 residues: CASTGRTIATDTHYF. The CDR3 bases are TGCGCCAGCACCGGGAGGACTATAGCCACAGATACGCACTATTTT.

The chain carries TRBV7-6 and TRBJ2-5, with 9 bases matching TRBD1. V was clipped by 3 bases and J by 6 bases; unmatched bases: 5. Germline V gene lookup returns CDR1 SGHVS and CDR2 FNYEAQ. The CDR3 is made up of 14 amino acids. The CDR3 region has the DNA TGTGCCAGCAGCTTGGGGGGACAGGGAAAGACCCAGTACTTC. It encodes CASSLGGQGKTQYF.

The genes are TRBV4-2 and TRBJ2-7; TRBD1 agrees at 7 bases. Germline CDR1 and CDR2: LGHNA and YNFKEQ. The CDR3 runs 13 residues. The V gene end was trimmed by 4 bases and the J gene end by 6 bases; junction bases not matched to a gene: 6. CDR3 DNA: TGTGCCAGCAGCCCGGGGACAGTCTGCGAGCAGTACGTC. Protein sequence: CASSPGTVCEQYV.

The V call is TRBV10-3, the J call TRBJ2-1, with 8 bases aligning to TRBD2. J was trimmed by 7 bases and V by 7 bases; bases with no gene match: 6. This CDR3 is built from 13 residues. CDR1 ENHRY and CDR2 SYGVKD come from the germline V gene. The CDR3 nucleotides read TGTGCCATCAAAAAGCGGGGGACTAATGAGCAGTTCTTC. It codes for CAIKKRGTNEQFF.

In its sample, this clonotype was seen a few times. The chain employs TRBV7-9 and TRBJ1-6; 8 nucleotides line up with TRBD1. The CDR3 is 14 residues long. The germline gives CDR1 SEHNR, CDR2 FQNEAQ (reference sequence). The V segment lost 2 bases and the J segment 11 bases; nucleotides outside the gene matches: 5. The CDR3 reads CASSLQGAGPPLHF. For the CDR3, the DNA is TGTGCCAGCAGCTTACAGGGGGCTGGGCCACCCCTCCACTTT.

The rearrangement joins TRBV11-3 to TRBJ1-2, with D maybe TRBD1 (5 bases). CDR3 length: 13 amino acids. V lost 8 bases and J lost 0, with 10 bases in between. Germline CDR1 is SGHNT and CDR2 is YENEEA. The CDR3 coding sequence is TGTGCCAGCGGGGCAGGGACTAACTATGGCTACACCTTC. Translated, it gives CASGAGTNYGYTF.

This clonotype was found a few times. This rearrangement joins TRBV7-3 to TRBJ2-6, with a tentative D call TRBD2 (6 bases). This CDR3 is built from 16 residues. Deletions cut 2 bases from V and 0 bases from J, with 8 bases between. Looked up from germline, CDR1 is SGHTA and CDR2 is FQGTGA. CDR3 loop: CASSLGGTSGANVLTF. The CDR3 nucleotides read TGTGCCAGCAGCTTAGGGGGGACCTCTGGGGCCAACGTCCTGACTTTC.

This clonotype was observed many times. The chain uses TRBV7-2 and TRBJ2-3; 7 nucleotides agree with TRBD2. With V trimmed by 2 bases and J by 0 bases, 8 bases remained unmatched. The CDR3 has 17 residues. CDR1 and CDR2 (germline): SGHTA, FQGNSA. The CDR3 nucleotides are TGTGCCAGCAGCTTAAAAGCGGGGTTCCTTAGCACAGATACGCAGTATTTT. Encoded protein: CASSLKAGFLSTDTQYF. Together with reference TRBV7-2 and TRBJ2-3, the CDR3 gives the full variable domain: GAGVSQSPSNKVTEKGKDVELRCDPISGHTALYWYRQSLGQGLEFLIYFQGNSAPDKSGLPSDRFSAERTGGSVSTLTIQRTQQEDSAVYLCASSLKAGFLSTDTQYFGPGTRLTVL.

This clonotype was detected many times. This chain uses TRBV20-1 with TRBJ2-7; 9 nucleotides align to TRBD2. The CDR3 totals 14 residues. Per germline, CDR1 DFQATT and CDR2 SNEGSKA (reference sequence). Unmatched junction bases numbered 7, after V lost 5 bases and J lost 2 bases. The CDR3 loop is CSASDSGRPYEQYF. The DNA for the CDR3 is TGCAGTGCTTCAGATAGCGGGAGACCCTACGAGCAGTACTTC.

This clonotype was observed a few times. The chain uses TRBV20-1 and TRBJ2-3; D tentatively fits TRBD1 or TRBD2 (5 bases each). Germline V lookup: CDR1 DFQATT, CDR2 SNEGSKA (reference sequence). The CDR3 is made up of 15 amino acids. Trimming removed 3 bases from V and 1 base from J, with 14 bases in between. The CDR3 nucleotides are TGCAGTGCTAGTCTTTTGGGGGATCGCACAGATACGCAGTATTTT. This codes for CSASLLGDRTDTQYF.

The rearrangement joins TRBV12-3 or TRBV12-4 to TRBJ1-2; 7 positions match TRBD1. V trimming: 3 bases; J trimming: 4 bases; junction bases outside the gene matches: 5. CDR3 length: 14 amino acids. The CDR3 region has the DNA TGTGCCAGCAGTTTGGGGACAGACTTCTATGGCTACACCTTC. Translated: CASSLGTDFYGYTF.

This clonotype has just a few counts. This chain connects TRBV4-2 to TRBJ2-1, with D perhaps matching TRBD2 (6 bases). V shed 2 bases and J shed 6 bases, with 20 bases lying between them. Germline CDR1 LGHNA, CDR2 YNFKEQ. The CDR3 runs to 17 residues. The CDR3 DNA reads TGTGCCAGCAGCCAACCCTTTATGGGCGGGATCCCCAATGAGCAGTTCTTC. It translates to CASSQPFMGGIPNEQFF.

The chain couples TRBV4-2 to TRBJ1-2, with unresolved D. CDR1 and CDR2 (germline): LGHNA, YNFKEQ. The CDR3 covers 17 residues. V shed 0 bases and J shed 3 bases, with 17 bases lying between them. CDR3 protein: CASSQDGESVKYYGYTF. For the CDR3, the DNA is TGTGCCAGCAGCCAAGATGGGGAATCGGTGAAATACTATGGCTACACCTTC.

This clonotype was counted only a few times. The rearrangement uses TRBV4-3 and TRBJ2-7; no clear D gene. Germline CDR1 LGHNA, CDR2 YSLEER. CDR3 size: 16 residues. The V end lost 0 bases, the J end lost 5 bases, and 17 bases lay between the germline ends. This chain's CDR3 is CASSQDGNSRMDEQYF. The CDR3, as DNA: TGCGCCAGCAGCCAAGATGGAAACAGCCGAATGGACGAGCAGTACTTC.

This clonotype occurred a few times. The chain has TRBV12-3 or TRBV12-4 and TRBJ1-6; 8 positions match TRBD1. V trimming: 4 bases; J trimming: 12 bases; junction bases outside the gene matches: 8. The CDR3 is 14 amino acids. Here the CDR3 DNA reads TGTGCCAGCAGTTCCGACAGGGGTTATCTACCCCTCCACTTT. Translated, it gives CASSSDRGYLPLHF.

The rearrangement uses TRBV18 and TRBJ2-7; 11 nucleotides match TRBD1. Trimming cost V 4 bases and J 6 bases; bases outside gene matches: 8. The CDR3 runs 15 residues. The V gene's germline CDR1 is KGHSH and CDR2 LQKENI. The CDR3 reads CASSLYPGTGGEQYF. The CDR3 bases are TGTGCCAGCTCACTTTACCCCGGGACAGGGGGCGAGCAGTACTTC.

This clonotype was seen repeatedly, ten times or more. For the CDR3, the DNA is TGCAGCGTAGTCAGGGGGAAGTCGTACAATGAGCAGTTCTTC. This gives the protein CSVVRGKSYNEQFF. The V call is TRBV29-1, the J call TRBJ2-1, with 7 bases identical to TRBD1. The CDR3 sequence is 14 residues long. V lost 6 bases and J lost 4; bases outside the gene matches: 9. Germline V gene data show CDR1 as SQVTM and CDR2 as ANQGSEA.

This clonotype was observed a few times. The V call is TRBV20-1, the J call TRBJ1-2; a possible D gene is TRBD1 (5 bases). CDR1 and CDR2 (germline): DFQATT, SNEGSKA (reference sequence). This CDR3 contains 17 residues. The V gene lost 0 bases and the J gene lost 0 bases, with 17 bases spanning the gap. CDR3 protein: CSARDNQAPGANYGYTF. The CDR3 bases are TGCAGTGCTAGAGATAACCAGGCGCCGGGGGCTAACTATGGCTACACCTTC.

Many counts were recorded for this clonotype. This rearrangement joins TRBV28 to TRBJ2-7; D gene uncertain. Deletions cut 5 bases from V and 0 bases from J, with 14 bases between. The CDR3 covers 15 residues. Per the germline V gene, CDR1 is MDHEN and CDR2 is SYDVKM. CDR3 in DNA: TGTGCCAGCAGTCTTGGAACAGCGAGCTCCTACGAGCAGTACTTC. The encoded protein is CASSLGTASSYEQYF.

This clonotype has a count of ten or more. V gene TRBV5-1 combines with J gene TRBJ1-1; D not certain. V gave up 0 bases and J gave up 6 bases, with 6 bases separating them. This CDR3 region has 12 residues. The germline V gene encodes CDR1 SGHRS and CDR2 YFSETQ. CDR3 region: CASSLGVAEAFF. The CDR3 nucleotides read TGCGCCAGCAGCTTGGGTGTCGCTGAAGCTTTCTTT.

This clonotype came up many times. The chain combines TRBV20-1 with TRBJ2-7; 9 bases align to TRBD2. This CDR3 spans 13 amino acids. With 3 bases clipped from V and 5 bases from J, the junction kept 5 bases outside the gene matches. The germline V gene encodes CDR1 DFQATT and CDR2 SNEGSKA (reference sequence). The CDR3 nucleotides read TGCAGTGCTAGCAGCGGGGGGAGACACGAGCAGTACGTC. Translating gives CSASSGGRHEQYV.

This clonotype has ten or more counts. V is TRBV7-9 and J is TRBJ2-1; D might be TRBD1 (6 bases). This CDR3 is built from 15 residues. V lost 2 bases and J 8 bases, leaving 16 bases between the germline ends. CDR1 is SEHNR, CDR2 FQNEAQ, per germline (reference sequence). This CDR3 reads CASSLRGYQGYEQFF. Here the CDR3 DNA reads TGTGCCAGCAGCTTAAGAGGTTATCAGGGGTATGAGCAGTTCTTC.